These T cell receptor beta chains were read from a single sample in a study of cytomegalovirus exposure and HLA in healthy donors. Only in-frame clones appear in the TCRdb table, and some are missing; sequencing was by immunoSEQ multiplex PCR. The repertoire holds some 170,000 clones, with over 75% as singletons. The sample taken for sequencing was PBMCs. The source of these receptors is a man aged 40-49 years in good health and CMV-seronegative. The CDR3 runs from the conserved cysteine through the conserved F or W. Fields, in order: V gene, J gene, clone size, D gene, CDR3 DNA, CDR3 protein. The D gene is left open where the match is weak. Where a row states a size, it is once, few, many or the class of an expanded clone; other rows omit it.

TRBV6-5	TRBJ1-2	-	TRBD1	TGTGCCAGCAGTCCGACCCCAGGGGGTGGCTACACCTTC	CASSPTPGGGYTF
TRBV2	TRBJ1-1	-	TRBD1	TGTGCCAGCAGCTCTAGGACAGGGGATTTGAACACTGAAGCTTTCTTT	CASSSRTGDLNTEAFF
TRBV7-2	TRBJ2-5	-	-	TGTGCCAGCAGCGAAGGCGGCGTGGTGACCCAGTACTTC	CASSEGGVVTQYF
TRBV11-3	TRBJ2-2	-	-	TGTGCCAGCAGCTTAGATATTACCGGGGAGCTGTTTTTT	CASSLDITGELFF
TRBV4-3	TRBJ1-3	-	-	TGCGCCAGCAGCCCGTCTCGGGGGACGGGAAACACCATATATTTT	CASSPSRGTGNTIYF
TRBV19	TRBJ2-7	-	-	TGTGCCAGTAGTATTGACAGCCTCTCCTACGAGCAGTACTTC	CASSIDSLSYEQYF
TRBV11-1	TRBJ1-2	few	-	TGTGCCAGCAGCTTAGCCGAGGGTGGCGGCTACACCTTC	CASSLAEGGGYTF
TRBV7-9	TRBJ1-5	-	-	TGTGCCAGCAGCTCCGGGGGGATCAATCAGCCCCAGCATTTT	CASSSGGINQPQHF
TRBV7-9	TRBJ2-3	-	TRBD1	TGTGCCAGCAGCATACAGGGGTTCACAGATACGCAGTATTTT	CASSIQGFTDTQYF
TRBV18	TRBJ1-4	-	-	TGTGCCAGCTCACCTCCCCGAGCCAGGGGATTTGAAAAACTGTTTTTT	CASSPPRARGFEKLFF
TRBV10-1	TRBJ1-1	-	-	TGCGCCAGCAGTGAGGAGGGCGGGGAGGGTAACACTGAAGCTTTCTTT	CASSEEGGEGNTEAFF
TRBV9	TRBJ2-2	-	-	TGTGCCAGCAGCGGACGCGAGGGGGTGAACACCGGGGAGCTGTTTTTT	CASSGREGVNTGELFF
TRBV30	TRBJ2-7	-	TRBD1	TGTGCCTGCTTGGACAGGGGTCACGAGCAGTACTTC	CACLDRGHEQYF
TRBV6-1	TRBJ2-3	few	-	TGTGCCAGCAGGGACAGAAGTAAGACAGATACGCAGTATTTT	CASRDRSKTDTQYF
TRBV5-1	TRBJ2-2	-	-	TGCGCCAGCAGTTCGGGGACCGGGGAGCTGTTTTTT	CASSSGTGELFF
TRBV15	TRBJ1-2	few	-	TGTGCCACCAGCAGTGAGACAGAAATTAACTATGGCTACACCTTC	CATSSETEINYGYTF
TRBV7-3	TRBJ2-7	-	TRBD1	TGTGCCAGCAGCGCAGACAGGGCCTACGAGCAGTACTTC	CASSADRAYEQYF
TRBV10-3	TRBJ2-1	-	-	TGTGCCATCAGCGCGAAAAATAACAATGAGCAGTTCTTC	CAISAKNNNEQFF
TRBV7-3	TRBJ2-2	-	TRBD1	TGTGCCAGCAGCTTAGACAGGGAAAGATCCGGGGAGCTGTTTTTT	CASSLDRERSGELFF
TRBV20-1	TRBJ2-3	-	-	TGCAGTGCTTCTAGCACAGATACGCAGTATTTT	CSASSTDTQYF
TRBV9	TRBJ2-7	-	-	TGTGCCAGCAGCGCAAATCAGGGGAGCTACGAGCAGTACTTC	CASSANQGSYEQYF
TRBV4-3	TRBJ2-5	once	-	TGCGCCAGCAGCCAAGGAGTGAGAGAGACCCAGTACTTC	CASSQGVRETQYF
TRBV15	TRBJ1-1	once	-	TGTGCCACCAGCAGAGATGTGGGCCAGAGTGAAGCTTTCTTT	CATSRDVGQSEAFF
TRBV7-9	TRBJ1-1	-	-	TGTGCCAGCAGCGCCCGGACTGGCGGAGAGACTGAAGCTTTCTTT	CASSARTGGETEAFF
TRBV5-4	TRBJ2-5	few	TRBD2	TGTGCCAGCAGCTCTTATAGCGGGGAGCGGGAGACCCAGTACTTC	CASSSYSGERETQYF
TRBV7-3	TRBJ2-5	-	TRBD2	TGTGCCAGCAGCCAAGGACTAGCGGGGGAAGAGACCCAGTACTTC	CASSQGLAGEETQYF
TRBV29-1	TRBJ1-1	-	-	TGCAGCGTTGGGCCCCGGGCTCAGGGAAAGGAGGCTTTCTTT	CSVGPRAQGKEAFF
TRBV6-8	TRBJ2-7	-	-	TGTGCCAGCAGGGGACTCTGTCAGGGTGAGTACGAGCAGTACTTC	CASRGLCQGEYEQYF
TRBV6-5	TRBJ2-5	-	-	TGTGCCACCTCTCGGGGCGGGGACAGCCAAGAGACCCAGTACTTC	CATSRGGDSQETQYF
TRBV28	TRBJ1-2	once	-	TGTGCCAGCAGTTTATTACGGGGGGCGAACGGCTACACCTTC	CASSLLRGANGYTF
TRBV7-2	TRBJ2-7	-	TRBD1	TGTGCCAGCAGCTTAGCGTTGGACAGGGTACCCTACGAGCAGTACTTC	CASSLALDRVPYEQYF
TRBV25-1	TRBJ2-5	once	TRBD2	TGTGCCAGCAGTGAGGCGACTAGCGGGGGGGCTCGAGAGACCCAGTACTTC	CASSEATSGGARETQYF
TRBV7-7	TRBJ2-1	-	TRBD1	TGTGCTAGCAGCTCGGGGACAGGGAATGAGCAGTTCTTC	CASSSGTGNEQFF
TRBV7-6	TRBJ1-1	-	-	TGTGCCAGCAGCTTATGGGCTGAGACAGTGAACACTGAAGCTTTCTTT	CASSLWAETVNTEAFF
TRBV7-2	TRBJ2-5	-	TRBD2	TGTGCCAGTCGTAGCGGGGGGAGGGAGACCCAGTACTTC	CASRSGGRETQYF
TRBV6-6	TRBJ2-3	-	TRBD2	TGTGCCAGCAGCGAGGGACTAGCGGGGGCGACGCAGTATTTT	CASSEGLAGATQYF
TRBV5-6	TRBJ1-2	-	-	TGTGCCAGCGCAGATGGGACACTCGGCGGCTATGGCTACACCTTC	CASADGTLGGYGYTF
TRBV9	TRBJ1-1	-	TRBD1	TGTGCCAGCAGCGCCTGGGACAGTCGCTCTGAAGCTTTCTTT	CASSAWDSRSEAFF
TRBV6-5	TRBJ1-1	once	-	TGTGCCAGCAGTACCAGGCCGAACACTGAAGCTTTCTTT	CASSTRPNTEAFF
TRBV18	TRBJ1-5	few	-	TGTGCCAGCTCACCGGGCGGGGGTCAGCCCCAGCATTTT	CASSPGGGQPQHF
TRBV5-5	TRBJ2-7	-	TRBD2	TGTGCCAGCAGCTTGTTGCCGGGGGGCTACGAGCAGTACTTC	CASSLLPGGYEQYF
TRBV27	TRBJ2-2	-	-	TGTGCCAGCAGTTTTCATCCCAGGGATCAAAGCTCCGGGGAGCTGTTTTTT	CASSFHPRDQSSGELFF